This TCR beta chain appears in the sequencing data of a study of Ad26.COV2.S vaccination and SARS-CoV-2 variants. Study observations and caveats: Placebo recipients and vaccine recipients were similar in non-spike TCR breadth. Placebo recipients trailed vaccine recipients in spike-specific TCR breadth. Possibly, TCR breadth and depth analyses underestimated total T cell responses. Once vaccination had occurred, spike-specific CD8+ and CD4+ T cell responses reportedly showed substantial breadth.

In regard to this clone: What it binds is unknown.

Here immunoSEQ multiplex PCR was the method, and the copy in TCRdb shows in-frame clones only, minus some. Of roughly 150,000 clones in the sample, 70% to 90% are singletons; the top ten hold around 5%. With 4 bases removed from V and 2 bases from J, the gap between germline ends came to 15 bases. CDR3 length: 14 amino acids. CDR1 and CDR2 from the germline V gene are GTSNPN and SVGIG (reference sequence). Here the sequenced sample was peripheral blood, taken after recovery from COVID-19. This chain joins TRBV30 and TRBJ2-7, with D tentatively TRBD1 (5 bases). This clonotype was obtained from a human donor who had recovered from COVID-19. This chain's CDR3 is CAWTRQRNTYEQYF. The CDR3 DNA follows: TGTGCCTGGACTAGACAGCGAAATACCTACGAGCAGTACTTC.